One TCR beta chain is described in this entry. Its antigen is still unknown. The read terminates 3 residues ahead of where the CDR3 ends, so the germline J gene completes it. This record comes from a study of T cells in women clearing cervical HPV infection. Study details: Controls gave blood once infection was undetectable; cases at lesion identification. With HLA typing for only a few women, HLA confounding remains possible.

Points from the study as a whole: Associations may precede or follow infection; HPV-specific or memory T cells were not isolated.

TCR beta CDR3 amplified by multiplex PCR from about 1200 ng genomic DNA. Some clones are missing from TCRdb's copy, which holds only in-frame ones; the method was immunoSEQ multiplex PCR. Its clone listing holds 45,000 to 55,000 clones. The junction had 4 bases not matched to a gene; V was cut back by 1 base and J by 2 bases. The CDR3 runs 15 residues. Germline CDR1 and CDR2: GTSNPN and SVGIG (reference sequence). The V and J genes are TRBV30 and TRBJ1-4; 7 bases line up with TRBD1. The material sequenced was blood buffy coat. The sequence was collected from a woman aged 18-69 years with a cervical HPV16 infection that either progressed to CIN3+ or cleared (not recorded which). CDR3 region: CAWSGEGATNEKLFF. Incomplete CDR3 DNA: TGTGCCTGGAGTGGAGAGGGGGCGACTAATGAAAAA.